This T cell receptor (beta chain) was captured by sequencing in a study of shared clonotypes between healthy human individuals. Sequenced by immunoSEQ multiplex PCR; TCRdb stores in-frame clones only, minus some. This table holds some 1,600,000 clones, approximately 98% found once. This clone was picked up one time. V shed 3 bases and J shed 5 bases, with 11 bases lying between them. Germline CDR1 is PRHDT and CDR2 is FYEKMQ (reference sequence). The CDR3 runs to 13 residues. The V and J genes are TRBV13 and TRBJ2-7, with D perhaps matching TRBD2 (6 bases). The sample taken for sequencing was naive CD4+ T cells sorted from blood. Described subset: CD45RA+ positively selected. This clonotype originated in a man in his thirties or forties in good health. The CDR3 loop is CASSLRGINEQYF. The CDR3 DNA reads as TGTGCCAGCAGCTTGCGGGGAATCAACGAGCAGTACTTC.